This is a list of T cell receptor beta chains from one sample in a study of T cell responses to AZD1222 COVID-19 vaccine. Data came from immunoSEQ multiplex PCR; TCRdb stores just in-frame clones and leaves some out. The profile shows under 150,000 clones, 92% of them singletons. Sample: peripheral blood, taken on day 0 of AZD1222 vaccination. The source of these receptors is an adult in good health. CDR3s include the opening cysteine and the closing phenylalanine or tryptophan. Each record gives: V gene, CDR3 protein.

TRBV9	CASSVVARRTSYNEQFF
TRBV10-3	CAISGNGDGYTF
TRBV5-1	CASSLAGTNLGKNIQYF
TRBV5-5	CASSFFGRAHEQYF
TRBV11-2	CASSLYDTGELFF
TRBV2	CATYGTDTQYF
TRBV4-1	CASSQVPWGYEQYF
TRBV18	CASSTSGSSDEQFF
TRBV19	CASSRTAATNEKLFF
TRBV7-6	CASSQGPGDEQYF
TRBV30	CAWSLNRAVTDTQYF
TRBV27	CASSATRGRTEAFF
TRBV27	CASSLSRGADTGELFF
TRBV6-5	CATRMLGGQETQYF
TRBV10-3	CAIRGPPGELFF
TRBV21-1	CASSPGTLYGYTF